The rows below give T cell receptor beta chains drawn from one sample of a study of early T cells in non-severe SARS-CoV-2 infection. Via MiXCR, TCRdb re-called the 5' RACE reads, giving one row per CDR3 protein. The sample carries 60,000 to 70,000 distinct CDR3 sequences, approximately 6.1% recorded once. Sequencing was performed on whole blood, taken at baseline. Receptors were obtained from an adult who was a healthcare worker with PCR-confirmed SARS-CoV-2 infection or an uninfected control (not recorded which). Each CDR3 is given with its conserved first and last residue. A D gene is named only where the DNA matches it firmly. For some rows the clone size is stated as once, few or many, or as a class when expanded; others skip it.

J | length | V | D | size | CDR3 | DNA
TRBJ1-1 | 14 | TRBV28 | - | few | CASSLARLNTEAFF | TGTGCCAGCAGTTTGGCCAGACTCAACACTGAAGCTTTCTTT
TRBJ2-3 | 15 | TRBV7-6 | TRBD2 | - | CASSYSGSRTDTQYF | TGTGCCAGCAGCTACAGCGGGAGTCGTACAGATACGCAGTATTTT
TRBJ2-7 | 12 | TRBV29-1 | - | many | CSVKSTDYEQYF | TGCAGCGTTAAAAGTACGGACTACGAGCAGTACTTC
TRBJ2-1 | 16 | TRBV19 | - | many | CASSMGGTPYYNEQFF | TGTGCCAGTAGTATGGGCGGGACACCTTACTACAATGAGCAGTTCTTC
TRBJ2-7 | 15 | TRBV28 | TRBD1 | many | CASSLGDRSSYEQYF | TGTGCCAGCAGTTTGGGGGACAGGAGCTCCTACGAGCAGTACTTC
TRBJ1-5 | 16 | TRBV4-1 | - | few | CASSPGQTHSNQPQHF | TGCGCCAGCAGCCCCGGGCAGACCCATAGCAATCAGCCCCAGCATTTT
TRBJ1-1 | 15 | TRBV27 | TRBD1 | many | CASSSLGQGNTEAFF | TGTGCCAGCAGTTCGCTAGGACAGGGGAACACTGAAGCTTTCTTT
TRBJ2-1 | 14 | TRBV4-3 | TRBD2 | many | CASSQDTSGRREFF | TGCGCCAGCAGCCAAGACACTAGCGGGAGAAGGGAGTTCTTC
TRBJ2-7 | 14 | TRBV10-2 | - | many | CASSISGASYEQYF | TGCGCCAGCAGCATCTCAGGGGCCTCCTACGAGCAGTACTTC
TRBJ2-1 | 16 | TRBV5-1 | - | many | CASSRAGSGFYNEQFF | TGCGCCAGCAGCCGTGCCGGCAGCGGCTTCTACAATGAGCAGTTCTTC
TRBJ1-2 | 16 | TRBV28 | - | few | CASTSSRVKANYGYTF | TGTGCCAGCACCTCAAGCAGGGTTAAGGCTAACTATGGCTACACCTTC
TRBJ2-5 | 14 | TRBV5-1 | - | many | CASSLGVEEGTQYF | TGCGCCAGCAGCTTGGGGGTAGAGGAGGGGACCCAGTACTTC
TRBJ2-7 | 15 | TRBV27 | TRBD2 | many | CASSSIAGSSYEQYF | TGTGCCAGCAGTTCAATAGCGGGGAGCTCCTACGAGCAGTACTTC
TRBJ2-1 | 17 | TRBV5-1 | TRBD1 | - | CASSSRPGQATYNEQFF | TGCGCCAGCAGTTCTCGACCGGGACAGGCTACCTACAATGAGCAGTTCTTC
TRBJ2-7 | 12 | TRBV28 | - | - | CASRGIHHEQYF | TGTGCCAGCAGGGGAATTCACCACGAGCAGTACTTC
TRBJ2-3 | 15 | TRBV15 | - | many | CATSLLGPPTDTQYF | TGTGCCACCAGCCTACTGGGGCCCCCCACAGATACGCAGTATTTT
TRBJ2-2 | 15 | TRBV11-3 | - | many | CASSLGGAGTGELFF | TGTGCCAGCAGCTTGGGGGGCGCCGGCACCGGGGAGCTGTTTTTT
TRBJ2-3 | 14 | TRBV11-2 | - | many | CASSFSGRTDTQYF | TGTGCCAGCAGCTTTAGTGGGAGGACCGATACGCAGTATTTT
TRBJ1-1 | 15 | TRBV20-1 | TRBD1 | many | CSAPPGGDRNTEAFF | TGCAGTGCTCCCCCGGGGGGGGACAGGAACACTGAAGCTTTCTTT
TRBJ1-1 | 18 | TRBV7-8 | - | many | CASSLYRDPGRRNTEAFF | TGTGCCAGCAGCTTGTACCGGGACCCAGGGCGGAGGAACACTGAAGCTTTCTTT
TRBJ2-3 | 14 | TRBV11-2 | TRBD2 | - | CASRIGTSLHTQYF | TGTGCCAGCAGAATCGGGACTAGCCTCCATACGCAGTATTTT
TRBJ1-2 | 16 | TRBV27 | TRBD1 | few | CASSLSRTGGAHGYTF | TGTGCCAGCAGTTTATCTAGGACAGGGGGCGCCCATGGCTACACCTTC
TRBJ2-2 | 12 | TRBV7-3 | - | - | CASSSQAGELFF | TGTGCCAGCAGCAGCCAGGCCGGGGAGCTGTTTTTT
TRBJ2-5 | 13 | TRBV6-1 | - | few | CASRVSGQETQYF | TGTGCCAGCAGAGTTAGCGGCCAAGAGACCCAGTACTTC
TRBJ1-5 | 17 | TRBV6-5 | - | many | CASSPSWGGYSNQPQHF | TGTGCCAGCAGTCCATCCTGGGGAGGGTATAGCAATCAGCCCCAGCATTTT
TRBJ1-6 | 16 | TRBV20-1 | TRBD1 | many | CSARTTGTGANSPLHF | TGCAGTGCTCGTACCACCGGGACAGGGGCCAATTCACCCCTCCACTTT
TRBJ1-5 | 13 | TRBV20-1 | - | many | CSARDQDNQPQHF | TGCAGTGCTAGAGATCAAGATAATCAGCCCCAGCATTTT
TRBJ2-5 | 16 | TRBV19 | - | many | CASSRGRQRYQETQYF | TGTGCCAGTAGTAGAGGTCGGCAGAGGTACCAAGAGACCCAGTACTTC
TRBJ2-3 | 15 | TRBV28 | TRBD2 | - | CASTTASGRPDTQYF | TGTGCCAGCACCACGGCTAGCGGGAGACCAGATACGCAGTATTTT
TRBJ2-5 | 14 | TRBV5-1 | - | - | CASSRGRGQETQYF | TGCGCCAGCAGCCGGGGTCGGGGCCAAGAGACCCAGTACTTC
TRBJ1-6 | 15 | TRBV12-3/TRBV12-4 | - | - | CASSLSAGYNSPLHF | TGTGCCAGCAGTTTATCAGCGGGCTATAATTCACCCCTCCACTTT
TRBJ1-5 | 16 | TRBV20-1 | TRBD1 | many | CSAFKTGGTGDQPQHF | TGCAGTGCTTTCAAAACAGGGGGCACCGGTGATCAGCCCCAGCATTTT
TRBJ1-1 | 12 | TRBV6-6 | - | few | CASGTRDTEAFF | TGTGCCAGCGGGACCCGGGACACTGAAGCTTTCTTT
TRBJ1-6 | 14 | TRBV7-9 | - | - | CASSLPDLDSPLHF | TGTGCCAGCAGCTTACCCGACCTAGATTCACCCCTCCACTTT